The table lists the clone carrying this T cell receptor beta chain with a count of one. Looked up from germline, CDR1 is MNHNY and CDR2 is SVGAGI (reference sequence). Unmatched junction bases numbered 6, after V lost 0 bases and J lost 2 bases. The CDR3 is 16 amino acids. The data were obtained in a study of control samples from healthy donors and cancer patients. Some clones are missing from TCRdb's copy, which holds only in-frame ones; the method was immunoSEQ multiplex PCR. Of about 130,000 clones in the sample, around 92% were seen once. This TCR derives from an elderly man with head and neck cancer. The sample taken for sequencing was PBMCs. V usage is TRBV6-6 and J usage is TRBJ2-7, with TRBD2 matching over 8 bases. CDR3 nucleotide sequence: TGTGCCAGCAGTTACTCAAGGGCGGGGGGAACCTACGAGCAGTACTTC. This sequence encodes CASSYSRAGGTYEQYF.